Listed here are 16 T cell receptor beta chains from one sample, sequenced in a study of blood T cells in healthy people across ages. Alongside a J-beta primer mix, a sample-barcoded 5' primer served in a second PCR lasting roughly 7 to 12 cycles. One entry per CDR3 protein results from TCRdb running MiXCR on the 5' RACE reads. Of about 560,000 distinct CDR3 sequences listed, about a quarter are singletons. These data were likewise used in another study, on T cells of mothers and their children.

Input material: blood. The origin of the receptors is a boy aged 2 to 10 in good health.

The rearrangement links TRBV30 to TRBJ1-2; 9 nucleotides align to TRBD1. V shed 2 bases and J 8 bases; nucleotides not matched to a gene: 9. CDR3 length: 14 residues. Germline assignment: CDR1 GTSNPN and CDR2 SVGIG (reference sequence). This CDR3 is CAWSYAGTGKGYTF. CDR3 nucleotide sequence: TGTGCCTGGAGTTACGCGGGGACAGGGAAAGGCTACACCTTC.

About this clonotype itself: The junction and the germline gene differ at one end; a read error may be behind it. The chain recombines TRBV6-5 with TRBJ1-1; the D gene is possibly TRBD1 (5 bases). CDR3 length: 15 amino acids. CDR1 is MNHEY, CDR2 SVGAGI, per germline. The CDR3 sequence is CASRYSRGMNTEAFF. In DNA form, the CDR3 reads TGTGCCAGCAGATACTCTCGGGGCATGAACACTGAAGCTTTCTTT.

This clonotype was picked up many times. The chain uses TRBV6-1 and TRBJ2-6, with D uncertain. This CDR3 region has 15 residues. V dropped 1 base and J dropped 0 bases, with 4 bases sitting between them. The germline gives CDR1 MNHNS, CDR2 SASEGT. The CDR3 DNA sequence: TGTGCCAGCAGTGAAGGGAGCTCTGGGGCCAACGTCCTGACTTTC. Translating gives CASSEGSSGANVLTF.

The table lists this clonotype with a few counts. The chain carries TRBV12-3 or TRBV12-4 and TRBJ1-2; possible D gene TRBD1, 6 bases. Trimming shortened V by 3 bases and J by 6 bases, and 11 bases separated the two germline ends. CDR3 length equals 13 residues. CDR3 coding DNA: TGTGCCAGCAGTTTCGGCAGGGGAAATGGCTACACCTTC. Protein: CASSFGRGNGYTF.

The table lists this clonotype with a few counts. This chain joins TRBV6-5 and TRBJ1-4; D gene unclear. Germline V lookup: CDR1 MNHEY, CDR2 SVGAGI. V lost 2 bases, J lost 3 bases, and 10 bases lay in between. This CDR3 region has 15 residues. The CDR3 region is CASSYERVPNEKLFF. Here the CDR3 DNA reads TGTGCCAGCAGTTACGAAAGGGTCCCTAATGAAAAACTGTTTTTT.

The sample holds a few counts of this clonotype. This chain joins TRBV12-3 or TRBV12-4 and TRBJ1-6; TRBD1 aligns across 8 bases. The ends lost 5 bases at V and 15 bases at J; junction bases unmatched: 9. This CDR3 spans 13 amino acids. CDR3 sequence reads: CASSLGQGSLLHF. For the CDR3, the DNA is TGTGCCAGCAGTCTAGGACAGGGCTCTCTCCTCCACTTT.

This clonotype was observed at least ten times. The CDR3 region has the DNA TGTGCCAGCCGATCGACAGGGCGGAATGAGCAGTTCTTC. It yields the protein CASRSTGRNEQFF. The chain has TRBV7-9 and TRBJ2-1; 7 positions agree with TRBD1. The CDR3 has 13 amino acids. Per the germline V gene, CDR1 is SEHNR and CDR2 is FQNEAQ (reference sequence). The ends lost 8 bases at V and 7 bases at J; junction bases unmatched: 8.

J is TRBJ2-1 and V is TRBV6-5; 10 bases match TRBD2. Trimming at V came to 6 bases and at J to 4 bases, leaving 6 bases not matched to a gene. This CDR3 region has 15 residues. Germline-derived CDR1 and CDR2 are MNHEY and SVGAGI. CDR3 coding DNA: TGTGCCAGCAGATCCGGGACTAGCGCATACAATGAGCAGTTCTTC. Protein sequence: CASRSGTSAYNEQFF.

This clonotype was found a few times. V and J are TRBV3-1 and TRBJ2-5; the D call may be TRBD1 or TRBD2 (5 bases each). Germline V lookup: CDR1 LGHDT, CDR2 YNNKEL (reference sequence). The CDR3 runs 16 residues. Trimming took 2 bases from V and 1 from J, leaving 14 bases between them. Here the CDR3 DNA reads TGTGCCAGCAGCCAAAACTGGGGACGGACCCAAGAGACCCAGTACTTC. Translation: CASSQNWGRTQETQYF.

This clonotype appeared many times. The chain recombines TRBV7-2 with TRBJ1-2; 7 positions match TRBD1. Unmatched junction bases numbered 1, after V lost 3 bases and J lost 6 bases. The CDR3 spans 12 residues. Germline V lookup: CDR1 SGHTA, CDR2 FQGNSA. The CDR3 sequence: CASSLQGDGYTF. The CDR3, as DNA: TGTGCCAGCAGCTTGCAGGGGGATGGCTACACCTTC.

This chain uses TRBV10-3 with TRBJ2-3, with TRBD2 identical over 10 bases. Germline V lookup: CDR1 ENHRY, CDR2 SYGVKD. The CDR3 covers 15 residues. Losses at the gene ends were 7 bases for V and 2 bases for J; bases not matched to a gene: 6. Written as DNA, the CDR3 is TGTGCCATCACTGTAGCGGGGGGCTTCACAGATACGCAGTATTTT. Encoded protein: CAITVAGGFTDTQYF.

This clonotype has just a few counts. This chain uses TRBV10-3 with TRBJ2-7, with D unclear. CDR1 and CDR2 (germline): ENHRY, SYGVKD. The CDR3 extends over 11 amino acids. The V end lost 4 bases, the J end lost 6 bases, and 7 bases lay between the germline ends. The DNA of the CDR3 is TGTGCCATCAGTGTGTACGGCGAGCAGTACTTC. This codes for CAISVYGEQYF.

This clonotype was detected only a few times. An end of the junction differs from the germline gene, which may be a read error. The chain uses TRBV12-5 and TRBJ2-1; D remains ambiguous. The CDR3 loop spans 11 amino acids. Germline V gives CDR1 LGHNT, CDR2 FRNRAP. CDR3 in DNA: TGTGCTAGTGGTTTGGAATCCCGCAGCTACTTC. This translates into CASGLESRSYF. The full variable domain, with the rest looked up from reference TRBV12-5 and TRBJ2-1, is DARVTQTPRHKVTEMGQEVTMRCQPILGHNTVFWYRQTMMQGLELLAYFRNRAPLDDSGMPKDRFSAEMPDATLATLKIQPSEPRDSAVYFCASGLESRSYFGPGTRLTVL.

The chain is built from TRBV7-9 and TRBJ1-4; D gene ambiguous. Germline V lookup: CDR1 SEHNR, CDR2 FQNEAQ (reference sequence). The CDR3 is 14 residues long. The V and J ends lost 8 bases and 0 bases respectively, with 10 bases between them. This CDR3 reads CASGRKATNEKLFF. The CDR3 nucleotides read TGTGCCAGCGGACGAAAAGCAACTAATGAAAAACTGTTTTTT.

This chain links TRBV20-1 with TRBJ1-5, with D unresolved. The CDR3 length is 15 residues. Trimming shortened V by 3 bases and J by 1 base, and 13 bases separated the two germline ends. CDR1 is DFQATT and CDR2 is SNEGSKA in the germline V gene (reference sequence). The CDR3 coding sequence is TGCAGTGCTAGCCATGGAAGTGTAAGCAATCAGCCCCAGCATTTT. It specifies CSASHGSVSNQPQHF.

Many counts were recorded for this clonotype. The V call is TRBV7-2, the J call TRBJ2-7; D is possibly TRBD1 or TRBD2 (6 bases each). Germline loops: CDR1 SGHTA, CDR2 FQGNSA. The length of the CDR3 is 15 residues. Trimming removed 0 bases from V and 0 bases from J, with 9 bases in between. CDR3 sequence reads: CASSLAGGSSYEQYF. The CDR3 DNA sequence: TGTGCCAGCAGCTTAGCCGGGGGCAGCTCCTACGAGCAGTACTTC.